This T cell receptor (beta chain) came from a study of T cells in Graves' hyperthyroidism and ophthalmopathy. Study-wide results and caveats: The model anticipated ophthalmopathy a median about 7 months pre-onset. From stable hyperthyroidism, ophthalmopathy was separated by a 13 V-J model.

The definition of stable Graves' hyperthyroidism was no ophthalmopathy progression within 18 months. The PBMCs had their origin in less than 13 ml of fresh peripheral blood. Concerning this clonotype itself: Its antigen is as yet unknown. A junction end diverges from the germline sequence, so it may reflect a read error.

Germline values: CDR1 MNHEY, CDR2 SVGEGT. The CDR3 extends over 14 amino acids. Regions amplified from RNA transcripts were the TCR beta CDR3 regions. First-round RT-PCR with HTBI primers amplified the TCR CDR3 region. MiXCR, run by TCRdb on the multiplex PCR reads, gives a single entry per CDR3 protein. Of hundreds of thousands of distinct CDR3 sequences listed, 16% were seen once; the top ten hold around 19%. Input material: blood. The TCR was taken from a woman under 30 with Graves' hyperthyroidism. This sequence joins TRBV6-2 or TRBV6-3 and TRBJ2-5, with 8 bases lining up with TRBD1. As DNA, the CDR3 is TGTGCCAGCAATTACGGGGACAGGCAAGAGACCCAGTACTTC. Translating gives CASNYGDRQETQYF.